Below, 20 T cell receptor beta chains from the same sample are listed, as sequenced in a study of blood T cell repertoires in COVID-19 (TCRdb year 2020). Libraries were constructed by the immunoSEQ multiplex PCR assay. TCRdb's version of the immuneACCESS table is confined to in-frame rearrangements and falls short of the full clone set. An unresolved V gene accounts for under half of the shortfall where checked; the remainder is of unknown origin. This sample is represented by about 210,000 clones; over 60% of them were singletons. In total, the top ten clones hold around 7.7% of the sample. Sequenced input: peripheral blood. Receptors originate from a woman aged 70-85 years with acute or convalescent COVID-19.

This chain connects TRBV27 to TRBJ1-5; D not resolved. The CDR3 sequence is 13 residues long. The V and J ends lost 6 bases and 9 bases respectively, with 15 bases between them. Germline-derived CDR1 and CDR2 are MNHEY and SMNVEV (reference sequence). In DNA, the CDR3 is TGTGCCAGCAGCCCCGGTTTAGATAGGCCCCAGCATTTT. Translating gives CASSPGLDRPQHF.

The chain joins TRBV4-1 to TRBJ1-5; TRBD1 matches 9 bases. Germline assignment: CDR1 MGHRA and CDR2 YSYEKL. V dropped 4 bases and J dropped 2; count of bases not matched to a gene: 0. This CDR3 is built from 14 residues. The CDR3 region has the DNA TGCGCCAGCAGCCGGACAGGGGGCAATCAGCCCCAGCATTTT. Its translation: CASSRTGGNQPQHF.

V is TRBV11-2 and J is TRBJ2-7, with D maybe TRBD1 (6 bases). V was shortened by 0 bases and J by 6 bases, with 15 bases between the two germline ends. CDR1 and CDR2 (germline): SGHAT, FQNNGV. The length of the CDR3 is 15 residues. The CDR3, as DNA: TGTGCCAGCAGCTTAGACCTCACAGGGACCGGCGAGCAGTACTTC. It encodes CASSLDLTGTGEQYF.

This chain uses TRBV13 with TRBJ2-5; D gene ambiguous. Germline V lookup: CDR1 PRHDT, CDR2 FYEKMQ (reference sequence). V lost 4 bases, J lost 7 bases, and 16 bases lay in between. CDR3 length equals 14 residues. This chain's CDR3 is CASSSGPSDGTQYF. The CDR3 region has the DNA TGTGCCAGCAGCTCAGGTCCCAGCGACGGGACCCAGTACTTC.

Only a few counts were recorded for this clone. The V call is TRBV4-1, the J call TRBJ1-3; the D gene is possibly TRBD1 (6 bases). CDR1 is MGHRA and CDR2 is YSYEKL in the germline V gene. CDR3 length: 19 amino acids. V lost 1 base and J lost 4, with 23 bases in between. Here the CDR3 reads CASSQVVKYTGIGGNTIYF. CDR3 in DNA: TGCGCCAGCAGCCAAGTCGTGAAATATACAGGGATAGGAGGAAACACCATATATTTT.

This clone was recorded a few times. The CDR3 sequence is CASSNGQGEAFF. CDR3 nucleotides: TGCGCCAGCAGCAACGGACAGGGTGAAGCTTTCTTT. The chain uses TRBV5-1 and TRBJ1-1, with TRBD1 identical over 8 bases. Losses at the gene ends were 4 bases for V and 7 bases for J; bases not matched to a gene: 3. There are 12 residues in the CDR3. Germline CDR1 reads SGHRS; CDR2 reads YFSETQ.

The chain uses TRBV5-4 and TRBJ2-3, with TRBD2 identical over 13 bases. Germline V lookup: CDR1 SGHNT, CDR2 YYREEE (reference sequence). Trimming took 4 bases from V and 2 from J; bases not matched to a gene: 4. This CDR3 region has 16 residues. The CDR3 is CASSTGLAGVTDTQYF. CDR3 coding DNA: TGTGCCAGCAGCACCGGACTAGCGGGGGTCACAGATACGCAGTATTTT.

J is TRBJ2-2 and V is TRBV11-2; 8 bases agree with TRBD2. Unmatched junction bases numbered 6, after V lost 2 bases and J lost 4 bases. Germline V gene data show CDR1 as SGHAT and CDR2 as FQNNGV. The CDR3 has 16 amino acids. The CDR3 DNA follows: TGTGCCAGCAGCTTAAAAGCGGGGGCTGTCACCGGGGAGCTGTTTTTT. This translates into CASSLKAGAVTGELFF.

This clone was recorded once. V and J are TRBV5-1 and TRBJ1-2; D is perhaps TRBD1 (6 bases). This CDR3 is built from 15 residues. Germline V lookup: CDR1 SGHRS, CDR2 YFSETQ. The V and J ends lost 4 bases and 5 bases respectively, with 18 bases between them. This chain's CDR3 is CASSINQGNRYGYTF. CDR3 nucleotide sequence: TGCGCCAGCAGCATAAACCAGGGGAATCGGTATGGCTACACCTTC.

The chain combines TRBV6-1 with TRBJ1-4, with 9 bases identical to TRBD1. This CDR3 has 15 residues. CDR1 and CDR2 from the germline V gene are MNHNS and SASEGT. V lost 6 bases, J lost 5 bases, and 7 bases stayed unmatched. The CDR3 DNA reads TGTGCCAGCAGGGGCACCGGGACAGGGAATGAAAAACTGTTTTTT. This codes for CASRGTGTGNEKLFF.

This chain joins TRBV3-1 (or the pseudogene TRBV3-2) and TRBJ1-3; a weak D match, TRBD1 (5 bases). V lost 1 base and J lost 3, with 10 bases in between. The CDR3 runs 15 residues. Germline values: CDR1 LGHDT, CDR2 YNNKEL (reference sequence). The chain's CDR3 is CASSQAFRGGNTIYF. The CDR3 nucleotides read TGTGCCAGCAGCCAAGCCTTTAGGGGTGGAAACACCATATATTTT.

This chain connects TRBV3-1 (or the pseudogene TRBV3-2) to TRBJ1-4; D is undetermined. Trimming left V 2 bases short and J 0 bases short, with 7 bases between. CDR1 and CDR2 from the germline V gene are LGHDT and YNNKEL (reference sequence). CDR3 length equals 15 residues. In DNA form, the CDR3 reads TGTGCCAGCAGCCAACCGTTTGCAACTAATGAAAAACTGTTTTTT. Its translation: CASSQPFATNEKLFF.

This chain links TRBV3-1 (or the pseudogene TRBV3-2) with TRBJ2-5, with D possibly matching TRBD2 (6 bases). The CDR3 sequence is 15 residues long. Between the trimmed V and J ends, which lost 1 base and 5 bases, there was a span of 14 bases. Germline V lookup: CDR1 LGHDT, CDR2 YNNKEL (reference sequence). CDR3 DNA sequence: TGTGCCAGCAGCCAAGTATCTTACGGGGGTGAGACCCAGTACTTC. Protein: CASSQVSYGGETQYF.

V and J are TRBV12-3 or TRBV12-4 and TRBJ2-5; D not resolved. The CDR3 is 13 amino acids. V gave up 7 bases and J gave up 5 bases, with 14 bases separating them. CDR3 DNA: TGTGCCAGCAATCCCTCGGGTTCGGAGACCCAGTACTTC. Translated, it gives CASNPSGSETQYF.

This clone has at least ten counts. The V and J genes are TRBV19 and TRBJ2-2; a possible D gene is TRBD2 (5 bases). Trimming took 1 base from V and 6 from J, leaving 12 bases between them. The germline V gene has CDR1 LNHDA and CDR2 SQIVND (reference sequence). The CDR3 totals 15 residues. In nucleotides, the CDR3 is TGTGCCAGTAGTATAGGAACTAGTCAGGCCGGGGAGCTGTTTTTT. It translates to CASSIGTSQAGELFF.

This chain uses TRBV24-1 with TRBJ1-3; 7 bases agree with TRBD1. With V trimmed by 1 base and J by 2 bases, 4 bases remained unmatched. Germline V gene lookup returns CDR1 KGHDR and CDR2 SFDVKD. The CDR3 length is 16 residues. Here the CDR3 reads CATSDFPDRTGNTIYF. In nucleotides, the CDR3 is TGTGCCACCAGTGATTTCCCGGACAGGACTGGAAACACCATATATTTT.

The CDR3 region is CASSLDGGGFTDTQYF. CDR3 DNA: TGTGCCAGCAGCTTAGATGGCGGGGGATTCACAGATACGCAGTATTTT. The V call is TRBV7-2, the J call TRBJ2-3; TRBD2 matches at 7 bases. The CDR3 consists of 16 residues. CDR1 is SGHTA, CDR2 FQGNSA, per germline. With 1 base clipped from V and 2 bases from J, the junction kept 6 bases outside the gene matches.

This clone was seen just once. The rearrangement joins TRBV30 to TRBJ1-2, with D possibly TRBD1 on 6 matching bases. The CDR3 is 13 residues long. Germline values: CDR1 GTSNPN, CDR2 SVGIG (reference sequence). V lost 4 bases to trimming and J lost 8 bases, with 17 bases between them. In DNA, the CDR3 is TGTGCCTGGACTTACGGGGGGGCGCCCGGCTACACCTTC. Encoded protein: CAWTYGGAPGYTF. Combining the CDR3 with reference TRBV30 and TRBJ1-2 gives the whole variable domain SQTIHQWPATLVQPVGSPLSLECTVEGTSNPNLYWYRQAAGRGLQLLFYSVGIGQISSEVPQNLSASRPQDRQFILSSKKLLLSDSGFYLCAWTYGGAPGYTFGSGTRLTVV.

The CDR3 sequence: CASSLRDRYYGYTF. The DNA for the CDR3 is TGTGCCAGCAGCTTGCGGGACAGATACTATGGCTACACCTTC. This rearrangement joins TRBV5-6 to TRBJ1-2; 7 bases agree with TRBD1. Germline loops: CDR1 SGHDT, CDR2 YYEEEE. The CDR3 has 14 amino acids. The J segment lost 3 bases and the V segment lost 1 base, leaving 3 bases of the junction unmatched.

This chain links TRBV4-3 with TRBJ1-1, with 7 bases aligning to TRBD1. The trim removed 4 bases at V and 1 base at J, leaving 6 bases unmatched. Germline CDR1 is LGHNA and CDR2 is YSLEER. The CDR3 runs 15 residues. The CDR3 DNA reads TGCGCCAGCAGCCCCTGGGACAGTGAGAACACTGAAGCTTTCTTT. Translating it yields CASSPWDSENTEAFF.